Below, one TCR beta chain is given with its context. The target of this receptor is not known. Per-nucleotide qualities are absent, and no much larger clonotype sits a single base away. This specimen belongs to a study of blood T cell repertoires in COVID-19 (dated by TCRdb to the early 2020s). The study in broad terms: Samples covering the acute and convalescent phases of COVID-19 were provided by collaborators in the United States, Italy and Spain. The prospective study material was composed of cDNA or gDNA derived from T cells, B-cell-depleted T cells, or PBMCs. The dataset comprised deeply sampled blood TCRbeta repertoires from subjects exposed to, actively infected with, or recovered from COVID-19. Samples came from the ongoing ImmuneRACE study (first 160 participants) plus 1,254 subjects from 6 global collaborators. Where HLA class I and class II types were available, the types were taken from metadata supplied by the sample provider, not from assay-based typing. The sample metadata nearly always contained a de-identified subject ID, COVID-19 status, age in years and sex. The repertoires were released in a freely available public database meant as a resource for research on the immune response to SARS-CoV-2. What the research found in general, with its limitations: The quantity of clinical and demographic metadata differed by source and by participant and was supplied without curation.

TCRbeta CDR3 regions were amplified from genomic DNA by means of the immunoSEQ Assay, a bias-controlled multiplex PCR. The authors processed their data as follows. Within the assay, amplification of reference gene primers was used to estimate how many nucleated cells each sample contained. To quantify the absolute abundance of each unique TCRbeta CDR3 rearrangement, sequence reads were collapsed and filtered. Productive Simpson clonality was computed per sample as the square root of Simpson's diversity index over productive rearrangements. TCRdb holds this immuneACCESS table with in-frame rearrangements only. Some clones are missing; in checked studies, unresolved V genes explain under half, and the rest has no known cause. Clone size and the V and J calls come from that table; the DNA yielded D and trimming. This sample gives 150,000 to 200,000 clones in total; around 89% of them show up just once. The ten largest account for approximately 5.5% of the sample.

Whole blood was collected in K2EDTA tubes by collaborating institutions according to the institutions' own protocols. Collaborator samples were shipped for TCRbeta analysis as frozen whole blood, isolated PBMCs, or DNA extracted from either sample type. Trimming costs V 5 bases and J 2 bases, and their ends lie 16 bases apart. The CDR3 has 15 amino acids, counting the end cysteine and phenylalanine. The retained sequence is limited to the CDR3, 45 bases, with the frame set at the first base. CDR1 is given as MDHEN and CDR2 as SYDVKM, both from the germline V gene. The TCR was taken from a man aged 35-49 years with active or convalescent COVID-19. Sequenced input: peripheral blood. The chain is made from TRBV28 and TRBJ2-7, and the D gene may be TRBD1, 6 bases matching. The DNA sequence is TGTGCCAGCAGTCCCCAGGGGTCTGGGGCCTACGAGCAGTACTTC. Translated, this gives CASSPQGSGAYEQYF. The reference TRBV28 and TRBJ2-7 proteins fill in what lies around the CDR3, so the full variable domain reads DVKVTQSSRYLVKRTGEKVFLECVQDMDHENMFWYRQDPGLGLRLIYFSYDVKMKEKGDIPEGYSVSREKKERFSLILESASTNQTSMYLCASSPQGSGAYEQYFGPGTRLTVT.